This is a list of T cell receptor beta chains from one sample in a study of a mutant IDH1 vaccine in newly diagnosed glioma. Antigens of these TCRs are unknown. Some clones are missing from TCRdb's copy, which holds only in-frame ones; the method was immunoSEQ multiplex PCR. The sample carries 50,000 to 65,000 clones, 75% to 90% recorded once. Here the sequenced sample was PBMCs, taken from a glioma patient whose treatment included an IDH1 peptide vaccine. The receptors originated from a man aged 35 to 55 with glioma. CDR3s include the opening cysteine and the closing phenylalanine or tryptophan.

V gene	J gene	CDR3 protein
TRBV4-1	TRBJ1-3	CASSPTRRSLRGNTIYF
TRBV4-3	TRBJ2-5	CASSRGLGDSQETQYF
TRBV4-1	TRBJ2-7	CASSQVSQGAYEQYF
TRBV29-1	TRBJ1-4	CSVRRGEKLFF
TRBV2	TRBJ1-2	CASRTGGGGYTF
TRBV5-6	TRBJ2-7	CASSLGGLYEQYF
TRBV14	TRBJ2-7	CASSQDVGTGVYEQYF
TRBV27	TRBJ2-7	CASRTQGGGFFEQYF
TRBV19	TRBJ1-1	CASSIGREDTEAFF
TRBV28	TRBJ2-7	CASSFPSGVLEQYF
TRBV19	TRBJ2-4	CASSIEGRSLAKNIQYF
TRBV27	TRBJ2-3	CASSFFGQGADTQYF
TRBV9	TRBJ1-1	CASSVGGGTGRATEAFF
TRBV6-4	TRBJ2-3	CASSSGTSSTDTQYF
TRBV6-1	TRBJ1-4	CASRKDSEKLFF
TRBV15	TRBJ2-1	CATSSWGRENEQFF
TRBV29-1	TRBJ2-5	CSVEGILGFGETQYF
TRBV28	TRBJ1-1	CASTPGDSGTEAFF
TRBV7-4	TRBJ2-7	CASCDGRAYEQYF
TRBV6-5	TRBJ2-7	CASSLGAVLSYEQYF
TRBV5-5	TRBJ1-1	CASSPWVGTEAFF
TRBV29-1	TRBJ2-6	CSVGTGGFGANVLTF
TRBV5-4	TRBJ2-7	CASSLVAGGGEQYF
TRBV4-1	TRBJ1-1	CASSQYDSMNTEAFF
TRBV18	TRBJ1-1	CASQQGATEAFF
TRBV27	TRBJ2-3	CASSLAFRRNTQYF
TRBV21-1	TRBJ2-7	CASSGQGTRAEQYF
TRBV5-5	TRBJ2-1	CASSLVSGNYNEQFF
TRBV9	TRBJ2-7	CASSARPGQDYEQYF
TRBV6-6	TRBJ2-3	CASRPERDLTDTQYF
TRBV4-3	TRBJ2-7	CASSQTLGGDYEQYF
TRBV9	TRBJ2-7	CASSVGRGAYEQYF
TRBV28	TRBJ2-5	CASSYPFSRGPRQTQYF
TRBV4-2	TRBJ1-5	CASSQERGARPQHF
TRBV19	TRBJ1-5	CASTDLGTNQPQHF
TRBV7-2	TRBJ2-7	CASSSLAGATYEQYF
TRBV6-5	TRBJ1-1	CASSYSGAAFF
TRBV7-2	TRBJ1-4	CASSPQTGVNEKLFF
TRBV7-3	TRBJ2-5	CASSFTFETGTQYF
TRBV5-4	TRBJ2-1	CASSSFESRNNEQFF
TRBV4-3	TRBJ1-1	CASSHFSPNWDSVNTEAFF
TRBV27	TRBJ2-1	CASSFLAGGFDNEQFF
TRBV15	TRBJ2-3	CATGKGVRDTQYF
TRBV10-3	TRBJ2-1	CAISEGLAGGLNEQFF
TRBV27	TRBJ1-1	CASSPLAGPEAFF
TRBV7-2	TRBJ2-7	CASSLQAGREQYF
TRBV19	TRBJ2-3	CASRPGLSADTQYF
TRBV19	TRBJ1-4	CASSLSTTGGGEKLFF
TRBV6-5	TRBJ2-7	CASSYSRGRGGEQYF
TRBV5-1	TRBJ2-7	CASGQGTYEQYF
TRBV2	TRBJ2-3	CASSSTTSGTDTQYF
TRBV7-2	TRBJ2-7	CASSRSGTGYDEQYF
TRBV4-3	TRBJ2-7	CASSQEGRDSEQYF
TRBV27	TRBJ2-3	CASSSTFPGLAGGPTDTQYF
TRBV5-6	TRBJ1-1	CASSRGNTEAFF